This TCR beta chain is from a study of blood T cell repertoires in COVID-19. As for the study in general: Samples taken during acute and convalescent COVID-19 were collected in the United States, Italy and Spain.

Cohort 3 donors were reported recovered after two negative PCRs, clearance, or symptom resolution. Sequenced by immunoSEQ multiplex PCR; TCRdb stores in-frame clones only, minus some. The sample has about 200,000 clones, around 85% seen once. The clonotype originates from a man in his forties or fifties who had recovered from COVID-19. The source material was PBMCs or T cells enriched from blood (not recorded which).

CDR3 sequence (DNA): TGCGCCGACCGAAAGGGCTACAGGGGGAACACTGAAGCTTTCTTT. It specifies CADRKGYRGNTEAFF. The rearrangement uses TRBV10-1 and TRBJ1-1, with 7 bases fitting TRBD1. The CDR3 length is 15 residues. The trim removed 11 bases at V and 1 base at J, leaving 13 bases unmatched. CDR1 is WNHNN and CDR2 is SYGVQD in the germline V gene (reference sequence).